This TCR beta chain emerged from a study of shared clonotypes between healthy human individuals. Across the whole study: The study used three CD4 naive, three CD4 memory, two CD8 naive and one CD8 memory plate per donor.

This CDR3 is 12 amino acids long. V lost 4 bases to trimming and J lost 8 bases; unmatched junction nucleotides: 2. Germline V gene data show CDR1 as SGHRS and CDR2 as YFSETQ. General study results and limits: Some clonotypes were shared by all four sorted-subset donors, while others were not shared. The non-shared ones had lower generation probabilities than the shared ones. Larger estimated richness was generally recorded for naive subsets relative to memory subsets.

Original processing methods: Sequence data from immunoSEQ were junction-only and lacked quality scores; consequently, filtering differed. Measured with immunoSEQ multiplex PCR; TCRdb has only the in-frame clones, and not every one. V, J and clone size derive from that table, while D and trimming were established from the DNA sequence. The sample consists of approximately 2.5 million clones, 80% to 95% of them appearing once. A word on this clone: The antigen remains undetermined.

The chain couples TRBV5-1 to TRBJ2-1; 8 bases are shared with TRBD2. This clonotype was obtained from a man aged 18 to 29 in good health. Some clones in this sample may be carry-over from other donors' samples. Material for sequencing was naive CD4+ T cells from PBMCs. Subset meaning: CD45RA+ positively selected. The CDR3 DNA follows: TGCGCCAGCAGCCTGACTAGCGATGAGCAGTTCTTC. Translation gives CASSLTSDEQFF. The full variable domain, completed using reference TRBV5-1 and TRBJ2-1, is KAGVTQTPRYLIKTRGQQVTLSCSPISGHRSVSWYQQTPGQGLQFLFEYFSETQRNKGNFPGRFSGRQFSNSRSEMNVSTLELGDSALYLCASSLTSDEQFFGPGTRLTVL.